The entry that follows covers one T cell receptor (beta chain) sequence. Its antigen is currently unknown. The data were obtained in a study of T-cell memory formation after mild COVID-19. Germline V gene lookup returns CDR1 MNHEY and CDR2 SVGAGI. CDR3 length: 16 amino acids. Unmatched junction bases numbered 3, after V lost 0 bases and J lost 4 bases. MiXCR, run by TCRdb on the 5' RACE reads, gives a single entry per CDR3 protein. The sample lists around 530,000 distinct CDR3 sequences; 20% to 25% were seen once. Findings and caveats of the study: Confirmation was lacking for SARS-CoV-2 specificity of second-wave clones that peaked on day 37.

The sequence came from an adult woman who had mild COVID-19 (a few samples of this study predate the infection). Cell type and time point are not known. Sequenced material: PBMCs or a T cell subset sorted from them (not recorded which). The chain recombines TRBV6-5 with TRBJ2-2, with 9 bases fitting TRBD1. CDR3: CASSYSTGGSTGELFF. For the CDR3, the DNA is TGTGCCAGCAGTTACTCGACAGGGGGGTCCACCGGGGAGCTGTTTTTT.